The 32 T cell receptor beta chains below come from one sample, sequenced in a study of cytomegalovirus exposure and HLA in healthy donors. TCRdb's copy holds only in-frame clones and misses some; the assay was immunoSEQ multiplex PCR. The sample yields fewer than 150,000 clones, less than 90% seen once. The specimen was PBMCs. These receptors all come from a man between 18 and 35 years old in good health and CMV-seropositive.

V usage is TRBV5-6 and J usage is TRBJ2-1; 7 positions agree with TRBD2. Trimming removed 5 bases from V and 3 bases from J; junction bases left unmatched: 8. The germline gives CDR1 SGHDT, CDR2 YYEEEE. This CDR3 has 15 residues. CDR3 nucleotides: TGTGCCAGCAGTTTCGCTAGCGGCATCTACAATGAGCAGTTCTTC. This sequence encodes CASSFASGIYNEQFF.

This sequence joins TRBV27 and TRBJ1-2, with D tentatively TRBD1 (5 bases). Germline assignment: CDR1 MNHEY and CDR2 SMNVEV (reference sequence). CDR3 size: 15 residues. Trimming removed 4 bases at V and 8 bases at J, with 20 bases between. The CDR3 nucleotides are TGTGCCAGCAGTTCTAACGGGACTCCCTACAGGGGCTACACCTTC. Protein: CASSSNGTPYRGYTF.

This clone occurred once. This CDR3 is CASSLSPGNYGYTF. In DNA form, the CDR3 reads TGTGCCAGCAGCTTAAGTCCGGGGAACTATGGCTACACCTTC. The V gene is TRBV7-2, the J gene TRBJ1-2; D not certain. Per the germline V gene, CDR1 is SGHTA and CDR2 is FQGNSA. The CDR3 totals 14 residues. The V gene lost 2 bases and the J gene lost 2 bases, with 9 bases spanning the gap.

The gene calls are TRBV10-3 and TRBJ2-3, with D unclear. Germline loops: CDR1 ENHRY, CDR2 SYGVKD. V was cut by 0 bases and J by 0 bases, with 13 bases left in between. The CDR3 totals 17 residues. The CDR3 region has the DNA TGTGCCATCAGTGAGTCAAGGCGACTGGCTAGCACAGATACGCAGTATTTT. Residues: CAISESRRLASTDTQYF.

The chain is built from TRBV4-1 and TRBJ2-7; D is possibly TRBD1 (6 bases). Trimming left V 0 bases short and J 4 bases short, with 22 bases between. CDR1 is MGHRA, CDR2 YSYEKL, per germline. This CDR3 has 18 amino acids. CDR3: CASSQEAVPGVRNYEQYF. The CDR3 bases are TGCGCCAGCAGCCAAGAAGCTGTGCCAGGGGTTAGGAATTACGAGCAGTACTTC.

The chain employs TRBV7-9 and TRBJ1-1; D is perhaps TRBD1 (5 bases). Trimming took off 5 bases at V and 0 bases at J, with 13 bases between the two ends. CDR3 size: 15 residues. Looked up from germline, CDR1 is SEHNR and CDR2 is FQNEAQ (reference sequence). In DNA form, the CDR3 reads TGTGCCAGCAGCGAACCGGGACTCGTGAACACTGAAGCTTTCTTT. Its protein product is CASSEPGLVNTEAFF. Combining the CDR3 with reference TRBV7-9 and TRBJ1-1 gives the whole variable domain DTGVSQNPRHKITKRGQNVTFRCDPISEHNRLYWYRQTLGQGPEFLTYFQNEAQLEKSRLLSDRFSAERPKGSFSTLEIQRTEQGDSAMYLCASSEPGLVNTEAFFGQGTRLTVV.

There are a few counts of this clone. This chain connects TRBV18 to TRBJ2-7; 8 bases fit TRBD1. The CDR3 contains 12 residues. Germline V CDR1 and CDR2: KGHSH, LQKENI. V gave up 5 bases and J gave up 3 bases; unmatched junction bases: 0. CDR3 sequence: CASSGQGYEQYF. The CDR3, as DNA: TGTGCCAGCTCAGGACAGGGCTACGAGCAGTACTTC.

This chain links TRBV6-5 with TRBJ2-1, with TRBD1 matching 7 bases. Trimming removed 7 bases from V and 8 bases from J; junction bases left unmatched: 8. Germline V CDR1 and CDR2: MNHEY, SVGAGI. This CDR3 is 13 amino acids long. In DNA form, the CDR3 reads TGTGCCAGCATTCACAGGGGACGCGATGAGCAGTTCTTC. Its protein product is CASIHRGRDEQFF.

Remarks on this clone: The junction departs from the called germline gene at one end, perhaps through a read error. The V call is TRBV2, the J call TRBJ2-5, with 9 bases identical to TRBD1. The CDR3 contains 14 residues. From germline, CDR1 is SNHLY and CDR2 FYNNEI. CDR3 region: CASRVQSTGGALDF. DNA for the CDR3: TGTGCCAGCAGAGTACAGTCGACAGGGGGTGCTTTGGACTTC.

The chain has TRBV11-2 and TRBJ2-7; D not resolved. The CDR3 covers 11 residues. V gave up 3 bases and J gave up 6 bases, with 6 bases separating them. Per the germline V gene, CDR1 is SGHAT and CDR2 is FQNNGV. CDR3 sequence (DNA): TGTGCCAGCAGCTTTACTGGCGAGCAGTACTTC. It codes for CASSFTGEQYF.

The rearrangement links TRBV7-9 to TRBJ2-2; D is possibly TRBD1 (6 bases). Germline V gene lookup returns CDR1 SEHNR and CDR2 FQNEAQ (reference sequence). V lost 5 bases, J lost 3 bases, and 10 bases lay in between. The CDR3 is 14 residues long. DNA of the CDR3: TGTGCCAGCAGCGCCAAGGGGGACACCGGGGAGCTGTTTTTT. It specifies CASSAKGDTGELFF. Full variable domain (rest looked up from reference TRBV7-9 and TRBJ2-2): DTGVSQNPRHKITKRGQNVTFRCDPISEHNRLYWYRQTLGQGPEFLTYFQNEAQLEKSRLLSDRFSAERPKGSFSTLEIQRTEQGDSAMYLCASSAKGDTGELFFGEGSRLTVL.

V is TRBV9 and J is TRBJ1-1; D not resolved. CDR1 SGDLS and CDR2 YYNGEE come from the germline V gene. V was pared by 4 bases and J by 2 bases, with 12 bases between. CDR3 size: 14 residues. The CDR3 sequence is CASSTLAGNTEAFF. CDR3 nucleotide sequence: TGTGCCAGCAGCACACTGGCGGGCAACACTGAAGCTTTCTTT.

The CDR3 DNA reads as TGTGCCAGCAGTTTAAGGGTGGGAGGAGTTAATTCACCCCTCCACTTT. Protein: CASSLRVGGVNSPLHF. The V and J genes are TRBV6-5 and TRBJ1-6; D unresolved. Looked up from germline, CDR1 is MNHEY and CDR2 is SVGAGI. The CDR3 runs 16 residues. The V and J ends lost 4 bases and 6 bases respectively, with 16 bases between them.

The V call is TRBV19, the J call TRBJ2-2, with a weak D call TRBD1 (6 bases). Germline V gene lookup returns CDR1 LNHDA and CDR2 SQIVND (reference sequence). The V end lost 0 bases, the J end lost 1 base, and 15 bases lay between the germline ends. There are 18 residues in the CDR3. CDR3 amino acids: CASSIDWGQFMNTGELFF. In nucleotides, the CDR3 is TGTGCCAGTAGTATAGATTGGGGACAATTTATGAACACCGGGGAGCTGTTTTTT.

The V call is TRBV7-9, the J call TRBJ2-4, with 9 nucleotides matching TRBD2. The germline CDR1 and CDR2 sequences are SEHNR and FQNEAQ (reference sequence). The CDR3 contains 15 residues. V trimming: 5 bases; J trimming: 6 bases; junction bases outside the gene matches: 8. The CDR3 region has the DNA TGTGCCAGCAGCCAAAGCGGGGGGCAACGAAACATTCAGTACTTC. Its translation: CASSQSGGQRNIQYF.

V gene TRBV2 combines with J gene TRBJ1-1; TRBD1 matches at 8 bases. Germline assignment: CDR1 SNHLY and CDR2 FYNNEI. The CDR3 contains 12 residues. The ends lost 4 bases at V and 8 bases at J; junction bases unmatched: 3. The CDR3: CASSVGTGEAFF. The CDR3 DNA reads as TGTGCCAGCAGTGTTGGGACAGGAGAAGCTTTCTTT.

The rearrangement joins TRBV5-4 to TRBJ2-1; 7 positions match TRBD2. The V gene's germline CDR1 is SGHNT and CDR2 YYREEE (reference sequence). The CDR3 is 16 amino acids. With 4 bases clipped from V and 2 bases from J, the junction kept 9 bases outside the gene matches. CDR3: CASSGGWSGAYNEQFF. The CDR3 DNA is TGTGCCAGCAGCGGGGGGTGGAGCGGGGCCTACAATGAGCAGTTCTTC.

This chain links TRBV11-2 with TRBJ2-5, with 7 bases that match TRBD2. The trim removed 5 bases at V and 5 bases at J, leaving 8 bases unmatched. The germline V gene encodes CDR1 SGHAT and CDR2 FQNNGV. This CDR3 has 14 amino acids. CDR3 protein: CASSPARGGETQYF. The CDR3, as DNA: TGTGCCAGCAGCCCTGCAAGGGGAGGGGAGACCCAGTACTTC. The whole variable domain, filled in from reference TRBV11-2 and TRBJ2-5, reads EAGVAQSPRYKIIEKRQSVAFWCNPISGHATLYWYQQILGQGPKLLIQFQNNGVVDDSQLPKDRFSAERLKGVDSTLKIQPAKLEDSAVYLCASSPARGGETQYFGPGTRLLVL.

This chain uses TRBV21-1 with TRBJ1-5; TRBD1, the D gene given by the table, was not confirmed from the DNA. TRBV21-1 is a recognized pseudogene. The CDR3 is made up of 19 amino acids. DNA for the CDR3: TGTGCCAGCAGTTCCAGAAGGGACAGCCCTACGCTTTATAATCAGCCCCAGCATTTT. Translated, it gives CASSSRRDSPTLYNQPQHF.

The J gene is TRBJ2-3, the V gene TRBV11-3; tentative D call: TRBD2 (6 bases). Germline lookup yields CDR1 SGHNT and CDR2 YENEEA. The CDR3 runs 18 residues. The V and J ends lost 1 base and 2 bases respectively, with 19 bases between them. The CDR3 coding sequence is TGTGCCAGCAGCTTAGGAACTGGGACCCGGGGGTCCACAGATACGCAGTATTTT. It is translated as CASSLGTGTRGSTDTQYF.

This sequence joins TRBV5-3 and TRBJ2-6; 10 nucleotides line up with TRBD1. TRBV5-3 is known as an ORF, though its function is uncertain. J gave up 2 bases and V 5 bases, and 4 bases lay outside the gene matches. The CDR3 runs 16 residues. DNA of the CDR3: TGTGCCAGAAGGGGGACAGGGGATACTGGGGCCAACGTCCTGACTTTC. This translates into CARRGTGDTGANVLTF.

The CDR3 is CSVALAGANTGELFF. The DNA for the CDR3 is TGCAGCGTAGCCCTAGCGGGGGCGAACACCGGGGAGCTGTTTTTT. The chain employs TRBV29-1 and TRBJ2-2; 10 bases align to TRBD2. V shed 6 bases and J 0 bases; nucleotides not matched to a gene: 4. Germline lookup yields CDR1 SQVTM and CDR2 ANQGSEA. The CDR3 extends over 15 amino acids.

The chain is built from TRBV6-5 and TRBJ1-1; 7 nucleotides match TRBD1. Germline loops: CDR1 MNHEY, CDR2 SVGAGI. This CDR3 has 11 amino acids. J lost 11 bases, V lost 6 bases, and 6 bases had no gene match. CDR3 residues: CASSEGAEAFF. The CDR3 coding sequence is TGTGCCAGCAGCGAGGGGGCGGAGGCTTTCTTT.

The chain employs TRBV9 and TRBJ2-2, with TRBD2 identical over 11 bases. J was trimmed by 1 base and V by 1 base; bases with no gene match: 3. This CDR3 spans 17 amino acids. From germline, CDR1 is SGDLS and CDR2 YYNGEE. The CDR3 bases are TGTGCCAGCAGCGTACCACTAGCGGGGGTGAACACCGGGGAGCTGTTTTTT. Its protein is CASSVPLAGVNTGELFF.

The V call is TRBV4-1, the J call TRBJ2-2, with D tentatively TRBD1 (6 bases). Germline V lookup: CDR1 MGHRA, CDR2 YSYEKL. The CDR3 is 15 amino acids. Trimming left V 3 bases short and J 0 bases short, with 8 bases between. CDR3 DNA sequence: TGCGCCAGCAGCCACGGGACAACGAACACCGGGGAGCTGTTTTTT. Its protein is CASSHGTTNTGELFF.

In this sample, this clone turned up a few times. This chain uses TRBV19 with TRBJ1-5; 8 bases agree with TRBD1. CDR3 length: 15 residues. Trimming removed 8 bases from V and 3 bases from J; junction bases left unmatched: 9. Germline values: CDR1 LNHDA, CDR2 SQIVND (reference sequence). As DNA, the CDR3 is TGTGCCAGTGTTCGTACAGGGGGTTTCAATCAGCCCCAGCATTTT. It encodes CASVRTGGFNQPQHF.

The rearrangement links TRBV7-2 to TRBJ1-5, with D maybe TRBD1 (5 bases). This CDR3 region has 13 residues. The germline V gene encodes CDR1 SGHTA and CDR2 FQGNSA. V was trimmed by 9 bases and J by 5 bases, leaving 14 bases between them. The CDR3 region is CASGPLRDQPQHF. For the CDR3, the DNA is TGTGCCAGTGGGCCTCTCAGGGATCAGCCCCAGCATTTT.

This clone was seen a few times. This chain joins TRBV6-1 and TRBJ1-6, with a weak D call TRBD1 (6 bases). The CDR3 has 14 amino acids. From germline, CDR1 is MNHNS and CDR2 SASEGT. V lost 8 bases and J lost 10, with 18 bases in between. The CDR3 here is CASGALRGDSPLHF. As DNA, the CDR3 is TGTGCCAGCGGTGCTCTCAGGGGAGACTCACCCCTCCACTTT.

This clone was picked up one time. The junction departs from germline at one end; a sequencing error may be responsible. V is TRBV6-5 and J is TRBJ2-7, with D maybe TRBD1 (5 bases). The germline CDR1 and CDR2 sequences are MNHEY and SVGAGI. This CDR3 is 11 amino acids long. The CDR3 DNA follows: TGTGCCAGCAGTGTGATGACAGCCCTTCGCTTC. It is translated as CASSVMTALRF.

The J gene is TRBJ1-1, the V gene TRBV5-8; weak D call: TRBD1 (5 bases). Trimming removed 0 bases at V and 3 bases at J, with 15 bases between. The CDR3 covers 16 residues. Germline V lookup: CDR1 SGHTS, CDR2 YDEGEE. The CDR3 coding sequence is TGTGCCAGCAGCTTGGCGGCGGGGCCGAGGGACACTGAAGCTTTCTTT. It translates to CASSLAAGPRDTEAFF.

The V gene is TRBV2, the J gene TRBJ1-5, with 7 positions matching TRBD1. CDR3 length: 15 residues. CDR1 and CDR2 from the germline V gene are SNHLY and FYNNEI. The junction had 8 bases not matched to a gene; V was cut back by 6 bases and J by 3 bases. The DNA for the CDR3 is TGTGCCAGCAGCGCTATGACAGGGCTCAATCAGCCCCAGCATTTT. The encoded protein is CASSAMTGLNQPQHF.

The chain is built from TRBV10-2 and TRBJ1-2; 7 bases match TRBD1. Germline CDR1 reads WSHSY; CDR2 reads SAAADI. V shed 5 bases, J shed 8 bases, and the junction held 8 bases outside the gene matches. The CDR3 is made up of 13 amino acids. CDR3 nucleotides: TGCGCCAGCAGTCTCAGAAGGGGGCAAGGCTACACCTTC. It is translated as CASSLRRGQGYTF.